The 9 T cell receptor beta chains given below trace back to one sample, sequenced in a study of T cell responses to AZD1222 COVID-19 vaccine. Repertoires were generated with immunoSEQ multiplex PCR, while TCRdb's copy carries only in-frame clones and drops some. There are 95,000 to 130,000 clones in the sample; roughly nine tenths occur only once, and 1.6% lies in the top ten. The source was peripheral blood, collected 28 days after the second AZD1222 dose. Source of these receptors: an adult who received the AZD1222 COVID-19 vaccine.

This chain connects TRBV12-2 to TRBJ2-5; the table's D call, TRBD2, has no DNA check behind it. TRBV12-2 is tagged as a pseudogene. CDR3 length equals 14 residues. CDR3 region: CASRPGLTQETQYF. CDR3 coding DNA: TGTGCAAGTCGCCCGGGACTAACCCAAGAGACCCAGTACTTC.

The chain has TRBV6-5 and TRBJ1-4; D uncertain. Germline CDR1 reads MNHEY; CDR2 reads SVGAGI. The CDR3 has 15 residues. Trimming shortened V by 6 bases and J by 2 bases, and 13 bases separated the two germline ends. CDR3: CASRQVEWTNEKLFF. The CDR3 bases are TGTGCCAGCAGGCAGGTAGAGTGGACTAATGAAAAACTGTTTTTT.

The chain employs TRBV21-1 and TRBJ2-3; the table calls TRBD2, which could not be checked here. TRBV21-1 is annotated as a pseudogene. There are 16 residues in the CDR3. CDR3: CASRRLAGGSTDTQYF. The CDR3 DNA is TGTGCCAGCAGGCGACTAGCGGGAGGGAGCACAGATACGCAGTATTTT.

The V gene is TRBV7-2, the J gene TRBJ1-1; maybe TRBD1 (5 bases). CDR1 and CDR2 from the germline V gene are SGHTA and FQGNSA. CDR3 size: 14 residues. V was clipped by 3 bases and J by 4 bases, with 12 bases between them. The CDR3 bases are TGTGCCAGCAGCTTGCAAGGGGAGGGCACTGAAGCTTTCTTT. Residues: CASSLQGEGTEAFF. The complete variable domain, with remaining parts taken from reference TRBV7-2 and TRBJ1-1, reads GAGVSQSPSNKVTEKGKDVELRCDPISGHTALYWYRQSLGQGLEFLIYFQGNSAPDKSGLPSDRFSAERTGGSVSTLTIQRTQQEDSAVYLCASSLQGEGTEAFFGQGTRLTVV.

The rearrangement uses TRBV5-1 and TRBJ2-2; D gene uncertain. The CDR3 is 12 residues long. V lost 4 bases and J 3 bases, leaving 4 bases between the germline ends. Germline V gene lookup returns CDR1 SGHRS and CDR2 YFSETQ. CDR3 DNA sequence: TGCGCCAGCAGCCTATACACCGGGGAGCTGTTTTTT. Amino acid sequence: CASSLYTGELFF.

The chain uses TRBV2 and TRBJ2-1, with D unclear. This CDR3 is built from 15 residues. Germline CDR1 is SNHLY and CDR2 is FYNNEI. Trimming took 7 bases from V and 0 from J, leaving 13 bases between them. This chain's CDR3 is CASMLSQISYNEQFF. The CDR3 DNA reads TGTGCCAGCATGTTGAGCCAGATCTCCTACAATGAGCAGTTCTTC.

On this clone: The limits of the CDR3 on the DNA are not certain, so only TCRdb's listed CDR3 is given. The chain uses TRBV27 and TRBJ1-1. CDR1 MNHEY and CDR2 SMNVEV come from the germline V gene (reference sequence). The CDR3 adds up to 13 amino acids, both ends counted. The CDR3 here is CASSFLENTEAFF.

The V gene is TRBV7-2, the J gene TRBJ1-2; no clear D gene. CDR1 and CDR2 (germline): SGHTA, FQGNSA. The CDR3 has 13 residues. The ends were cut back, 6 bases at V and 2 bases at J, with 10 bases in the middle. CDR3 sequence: CASSHQTNYGYTF. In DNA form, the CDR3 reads TGTGCCAGCAGTCATCAGACAAACTATGGCTACACCTTC.

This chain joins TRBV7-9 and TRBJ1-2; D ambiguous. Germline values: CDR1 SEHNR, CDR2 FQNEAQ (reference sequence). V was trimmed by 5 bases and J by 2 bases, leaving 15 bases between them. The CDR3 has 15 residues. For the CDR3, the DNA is TGTGCCAGCAGCCCCCCGGGAGCGCTCAACTATGGCTACACCTTC. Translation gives CASSPPGALNYGYTF.